Listed here is a single T cell receptor (beta chain). The data were taken from a study of blood T cell repertoires in COVID-19. Study-level information: Specimens from acute and convalescent COVID-19 originated in the United States, Italy and Spain.

Per the germline V gene, CDR1 is SGHTA and CDR2 is FQGNSA. The V and J ends lost 5 bases and 0 bases, in that order; junction bases with no gene match: 5. There are 15 residues in the CDR3. In the authors' methods: From reference gene primer amplification, estimates of nucleated cell counts were derived. The method was immunoSEQ multiplex PCR; TCRdb's version includes in-frame clones alone and lacks a portion of them. The DNA was the basis for D and trimming; V, J and clone size are from that table. The sample records about 68,000 clones, about nine tenths being singletons. This chain connects TRBV7-2 to TRBJ2-3; TRBD1 aligns across 7 bases. Source material: peripheral blood. This clonotype originated in a man younger than 45 with acute or convalescent COVID-19. The DNA of the CDR3 is TGTGCCAGCAGCCAGAGGACAGGAAGCACAGATACGCAGTATTTT. This encodes CASSQRTGSTDTQYF.